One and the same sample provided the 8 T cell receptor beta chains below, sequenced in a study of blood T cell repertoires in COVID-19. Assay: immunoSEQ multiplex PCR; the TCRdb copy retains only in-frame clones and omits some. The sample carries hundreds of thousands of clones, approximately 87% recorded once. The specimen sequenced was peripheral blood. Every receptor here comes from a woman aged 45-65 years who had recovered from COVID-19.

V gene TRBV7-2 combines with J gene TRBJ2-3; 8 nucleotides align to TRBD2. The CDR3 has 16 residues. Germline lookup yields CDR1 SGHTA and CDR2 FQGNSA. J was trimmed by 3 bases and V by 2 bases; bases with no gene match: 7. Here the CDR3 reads CASSLSGGTITDTQYF. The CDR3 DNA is TGTGCCAGCAGCTTATCGGGGGGGACTATTACAGATACGCAGTATTTT.

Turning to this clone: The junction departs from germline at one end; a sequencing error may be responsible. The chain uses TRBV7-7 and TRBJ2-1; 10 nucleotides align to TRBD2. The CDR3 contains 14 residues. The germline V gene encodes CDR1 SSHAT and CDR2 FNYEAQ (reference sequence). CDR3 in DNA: TGTGCTAGCAGCCTAGCGGGAGCGGACAATGAGCAGTTCTTC. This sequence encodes CASSLAGADNEQFF. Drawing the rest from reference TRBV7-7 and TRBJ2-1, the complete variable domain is GAGVSQSPRYKVTKRGQDVTLRCDPISSHATLYWYQQALGQGPEFLTYFNYEAQPDKSGLPSDRFSAERPEGSISTLTIQRTEQRDSAMYRCASSLAGADNEQFFGPGTRLTVL.

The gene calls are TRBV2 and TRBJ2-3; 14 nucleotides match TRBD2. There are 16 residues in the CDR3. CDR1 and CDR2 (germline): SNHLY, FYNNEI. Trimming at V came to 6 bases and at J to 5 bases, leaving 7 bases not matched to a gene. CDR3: CASRRLAGGQGDTQYF. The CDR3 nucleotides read TGTGCCAGCAGGCGACTAGCGGGGGGGCAGGGAGATACGCAGTATTTT.

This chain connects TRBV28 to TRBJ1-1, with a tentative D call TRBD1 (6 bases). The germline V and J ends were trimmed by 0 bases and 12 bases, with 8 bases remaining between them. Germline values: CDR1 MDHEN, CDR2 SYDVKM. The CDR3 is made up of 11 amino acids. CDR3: CASSLWDRTFF. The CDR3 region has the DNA TGTGCCAGCAGTTTATGGGACAGAACTTTCTTT.

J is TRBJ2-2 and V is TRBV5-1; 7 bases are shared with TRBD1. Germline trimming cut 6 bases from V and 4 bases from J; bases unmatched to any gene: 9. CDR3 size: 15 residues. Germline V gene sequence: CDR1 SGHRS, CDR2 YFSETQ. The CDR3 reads CASNNRGGLTGELFF. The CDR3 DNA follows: TGCGCCAGCAACAACCGAGGGGGCCTCACCGGGGAGCTGTTTTTT.

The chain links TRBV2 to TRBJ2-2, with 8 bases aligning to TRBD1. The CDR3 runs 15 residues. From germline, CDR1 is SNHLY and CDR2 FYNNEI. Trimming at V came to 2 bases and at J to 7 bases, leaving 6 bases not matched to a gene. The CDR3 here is CASSETGQGGGELFF. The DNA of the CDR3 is TGTGCCAGCAGTGAAACCGGACAGGGCGGCGGGGAGCTGTTTTTT. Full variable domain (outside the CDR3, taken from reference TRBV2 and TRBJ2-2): EPEVTQTPSHQVTQMGQEVILRCVPISNHLYFYWYRQILGQKVEFLVSFYNNEISEKSEIFDDQFSVERPDGSNFTLKIRSTKLEDSAMYFCASSETGQGGGELFFGEGSRLTVL.

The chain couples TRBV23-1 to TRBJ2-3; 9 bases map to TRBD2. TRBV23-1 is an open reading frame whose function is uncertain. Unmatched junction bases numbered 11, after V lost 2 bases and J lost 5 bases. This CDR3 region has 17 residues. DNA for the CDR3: TGCGCCAGCAGTCAAGGCCCAGCGGGGGGCAGGCGAGATACGCAGTATTTT. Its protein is CASSQGPAGGRRDTQYF.

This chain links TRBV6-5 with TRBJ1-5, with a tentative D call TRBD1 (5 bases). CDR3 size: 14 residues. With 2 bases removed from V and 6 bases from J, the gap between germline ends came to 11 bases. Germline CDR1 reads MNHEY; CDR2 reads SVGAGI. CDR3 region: CASSYRQLAQPQHF. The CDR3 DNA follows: TGTGCCAGCAGTTACCGACAGTTGGCTCAGCCCCAGCATTTT.